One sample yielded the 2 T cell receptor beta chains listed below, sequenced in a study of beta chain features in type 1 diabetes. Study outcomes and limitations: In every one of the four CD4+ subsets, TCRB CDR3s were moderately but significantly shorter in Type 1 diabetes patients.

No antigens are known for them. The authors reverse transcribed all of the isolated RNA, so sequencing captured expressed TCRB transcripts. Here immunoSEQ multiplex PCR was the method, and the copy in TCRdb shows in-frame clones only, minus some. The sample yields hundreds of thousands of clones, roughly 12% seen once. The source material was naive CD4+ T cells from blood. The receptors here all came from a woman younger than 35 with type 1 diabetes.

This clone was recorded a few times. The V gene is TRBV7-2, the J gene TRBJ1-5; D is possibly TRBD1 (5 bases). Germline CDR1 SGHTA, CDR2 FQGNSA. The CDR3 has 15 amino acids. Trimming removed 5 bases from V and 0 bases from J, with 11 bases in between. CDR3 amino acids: CASSQGEGSNQPQHF. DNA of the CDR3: TGTGCCAGCAGCCAAGGGGAGGGTAGCAATCAGCCCCAGCATTTT.

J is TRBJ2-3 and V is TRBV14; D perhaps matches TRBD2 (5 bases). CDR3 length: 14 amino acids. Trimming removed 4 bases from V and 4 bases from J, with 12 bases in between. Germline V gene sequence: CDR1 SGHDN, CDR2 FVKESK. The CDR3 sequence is CASSPRVYADTQYF. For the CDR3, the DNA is TGTGCCAGCAGCCCGCGGGTCTACGCAGATACGCAGTATTTT.